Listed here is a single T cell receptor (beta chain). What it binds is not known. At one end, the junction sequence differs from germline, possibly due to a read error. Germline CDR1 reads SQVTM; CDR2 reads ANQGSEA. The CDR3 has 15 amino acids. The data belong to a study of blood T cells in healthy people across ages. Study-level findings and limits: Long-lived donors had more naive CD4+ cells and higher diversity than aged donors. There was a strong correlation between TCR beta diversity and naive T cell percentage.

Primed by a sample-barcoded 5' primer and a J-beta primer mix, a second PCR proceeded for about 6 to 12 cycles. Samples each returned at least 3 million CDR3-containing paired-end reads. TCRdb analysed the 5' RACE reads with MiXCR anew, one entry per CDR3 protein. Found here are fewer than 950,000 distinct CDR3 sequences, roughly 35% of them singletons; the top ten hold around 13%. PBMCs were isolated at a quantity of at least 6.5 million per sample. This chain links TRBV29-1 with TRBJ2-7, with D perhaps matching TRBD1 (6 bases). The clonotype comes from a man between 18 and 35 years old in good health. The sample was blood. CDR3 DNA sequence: TGCAGCGTTCGGAGTTCGGCAGGGGAATCCTACGAGCGGTACTTC. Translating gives CSVRSSAGESYERYF.